These 10 T cell receptor beta chains share one sample of origin, sequenced in a study of blood T cell repertoires in COVID-19. TCRdb keeps only in-frame clones here, not all; method: immunoSEQ multiplex PCR. Here the sample spans roughly 17,000 clones, 78% being singletons. What was sequenced was peripheral blood. The source is a man aged 55 to 70 with active or convalescent COVID-19.

The chain has TRBV30 and TRBJ1-5, with D unclear. The length of the CDR3 is 13 residues. CDR1 GTSNPN and CDR2 SVGIG come from the germline V gene (reference sequence). Trimming cost V 5 bases and J 2 bases, with 10 bases left between them. CDR3 DNA sequence: TGTGCCTGGGCCGAGGAGGGCAATCAGCCCCAGCATTTT. As protein: CAWAEEGNQPQHF.

The V call is TRBV7-9, the J call TRBJ1-1; D not resolved. CDR3 length: 14 residues. Trimming shortened V by 6 bases and J by 6 bases, and 17 bases separated the two germline ends. Per the germline V gene, CDR1 is SEHNR and CDR2 is FQNEAQ (reference sequence). The CDR3 region has the DNA TGTGCCAGCAGTCTAGGATCGGTTAGCGCTGAAGCTTTCTTT. Amino acids: CASSLGSVSAEAFF.

This chain uses TRBV24-1 with TRBJ2-1; 15 nucleotides line up with TRBD2. Germline assignment: CDR1 KGHDR and CDR2 SFDVKD. CDR3 size: 16 residues. Unmatched junction bases numbered 6, after V lost 4 bases and J lost 9 bases. The CDR3 spells CATSDPGLAGGVEQFF. In DNA, the CDR3 is TGTGCCACCAGTGACCCGGGACTAGCGGGAGGAGTTGAGCAGTTCTTC.

The V and J genes are TRBV5-6 and TRBJ1-2; 12 bases align to TRBD1. Germline V gene sequence: CDR1 SGHDT, CDR2 YYEEEE. The CDR3 extends over 14 amino acids. V was pared by 5 bases and J by 7 bases, with 6 bases of the junction left unmatched. This chain's CDR3 is CASRDPGQGAGYTF. Here the CDR3 DNA reads TGTGCCAGCAGGGATCCGGGACAGGGGGCTGGCTACACCTTC.

Here the CDR3 reads CASSNTAATNEKLFF. Here the CDR3 DNA reads TGTGCCAGCAGTAACACAGCTGCAACTAATGAAAAACTGTTTTTT. The chain links TRBV6-5 to TRBJ1-4; D is unresolved. Per the germline V gene, CDR1 is MNHEY and CDR2 is SVGAGI. With 5 bases removed from V and 0 bases from J, the gap between germline ends came to 10 bases. This CDR3 region has 15 residues.

This chain uses TRBV29-1 with TRBJ2-1, with 15 nucleotides matching TRBD2. Germline CDR1 is SQVTM and CDR2 is ANQGSEA. V trimming: 4 bases; J trimming: 7 bases; junction bases outside the gene matches: 14. The CDR3 is made up of 18 amino acids. The CDR3 protein is CSVVGTARTSGRVNEQFF. CDR3 sequence (DNA): TGCAGCGTTGTGGGGACAGCCCGGACTAGCGGGAGGGTAAATGAGCAGTTCTTC.

J is TRBJ1-5 and V is TRBV6-1; D might be TRBD1 (5 bases). Per the germline V gene, CDR1 is MNHNS and CDR2 is SASEGT. V was trimmed by 1 base and J by 7 bases, leaving 20 bases between them. CDR3 length: 17 amino acids. CDR3 sequence reads: CASSEDSRVVSRQPQHF. The CDR3 DNA reads TGTGCCAGCAGTGAAGATAGCAGGGTGGTTTCAAGGCAGCCCCAGCATTTT.

V and J are TRBV28 and TRBJ2-7; 10 nucleotides match TRBD1. The CDR3 has 15 amino acids. Germline CDR1 and CDR2: MDHEN and SYDVKM. J gave up 4 bases and V 4 bases, and 7 bases lay outside the gene matches. For the CDR3, the DNA is TGTGCCAGCAGTTCGTCCGGGACAGGGGTTTACGAGCAGTACTTC. Protein sequence: CASSSSGTGVYEQYF.

By sample fraction, this clone is medium-sized (0.01 to 0.1%). This chain joins TRBV7-2 and TRBJ2-1; D ambiguous. The germline V gene encodes CDR1 SGHTA and CDR2 FQGNSA. The CDR3 loop spans 15 amino acids. Trimming removed 4 bases from V and 0 bases from J, with 10 bases in between. The CDR3 DNA reads TGTGCCAGCAGCTCCATTCCGAGCTCCTACAATGAGCAGTTCTTC. Amino acid sequence: CASSSIPSSYNEQFF.

V is TRBV18 and J is TRBJ2-1, with a tentative D call TRBD2 (5 bases). The germline V and J ends were trimmed by 2 bases and 6 bases, with 11 bases remaining between them. The germline V gene encodes CDR1 KGHSH and CDR2 LQKENI. The CDR3 contains 14 residues. CDR3 loop: CASSPSGVVNEQFF. The CDR3 DNA sequence: TGTGCCAGCTCACCATCCGGGGTGGTCAATGAGCAGTTCTTC.